The 21 T cell receptor beta chains given below trace back to one sample, sequenced in a study of control samples from healthy donors and cancer patients. The protocol was immunoSEQ multiplex PCR, while the TCRdb copy is restricted to in-frame clones and leaves out a portion. The data show 40,000 to 50,000 clones, roughly 65% seen once. Source material: formalin-fixed, paraffin-embedded tissue. The receptors shown here come from a male donor with melanoma.

This clone was counted a few times. This sequence joins TRBV5-1 and TRBJ1-1, with 8 bases aligning to TRBD1. This CDR3 region has 15 residues. From germline, CDR1 is SGHRS and CDR2 YFSETQ. The V and J ends lost 3 bases and 5 bases, in that order; junction bases with no gene match: 9. CDR3 sequence: CASSSDRVGRTEAFF. CDR3 in DNA: TGCGCCAGCAGCTCGGACAGGGTCGGAAGGACTGAAGCTTTCTTT.

The V call is TRBV9, the J call TRBJ1-2; D remains unclear. Trimming left V 0 bases short and J 5 bases short, with 5 bases between. Germline assignment: CDR1 SGDLS and CDR2 YYNGEE. The CDR3 has 12 amino acids. CDR3 nucleotide sequence: TGTGCCAGCAGCGTAGAAGCGTATGGCTACACCTTC. Residues: CASSVEAYGYTF.

The gene calls are TRBV7-2 and TRBJ2-5, with D possibly being TRBD1 or TRBD2 (6 bases each). V lost 2 bases, J lost 5 bases, and 9 bases lay in between. Germline V lookup: CDR1 SGHTA, CDR2 FQGNSA. The CDR3 runs to 13 residues. The CDR3 sequence is CASSLLGGETQYF. The CDR3 DNA is TGTGCCAGCAGCTTATTAGGGGGGGAGACCCAGTACTTC. The complete variable domain, with remaining parts taken from reference TRBV7-2 and TRBJ2-5, reads GAGVSQSPSNKVTEKGKDVELRCDPISGHTALYWYRQSLGQGLEFLIYFQGNSAPDKSGLPSDRFSAERTGGSVSTLTIQRTQQEDSAVYLCASSLLGGETQYFGPGTRLLVL.

The chain uses TRBV7-3 and TRBJ2-1; 9 nucleotides match TRBD1. The germline V gene encodes CDR1 SGHTA and CDR2 FQGTGA. The CDR3 consists of 13 residues. V shed 4 bases and J 9 bases; nucleotides not matched to a gene: 4. The CDR3 bases are TGTGCCAGCAGCTGGGGACAGGGCCGTGAGCAGTTCTTC. Protein product: CASSWGQGREQFF.

The table lists this clone with a few counts. This chain connects TRBV7-9 to TRBJ1-4; D is unresolved. Germline CDR1 SEHNR, CDR2 FQNEAQ (reference sequence). The CDR3 has 12 residues. Trimming removed 1 base at V and 16 bases at J, with 13 bases between. The CDR3 DNA reads as TGTGCCAGCAGCTTAGATGGCTATAGGTCGTTTTTT. It yields the protein CASSLDGYRSFF.

The rearrangement joins TRBV9 to TRBJ2-3, with 9 bases lining up with TRBD2. This CDR3 comprises 14 residues. Germline loops: CDR1 SGDLS, CDR2 YYNGEE. V lost 2 bases, J lost 4 bases, and 2 bases stayed unmatched. This CDR3 is CASSVSGSSDTQYF. DNA for the CDR3: TGTGCCAGCAGCGTTAGCGGGAGCTCAGATACGCAGTATTTT.

The chain couples TRBV10-1 to TRBJ1-2, with D perhaps TRBD1 (5 bases). The CDR3 is made up of 15 amino acids. CDR1 and CDR2 (germline): WNHNN, SYGVQD (reference sequence). Trimming cost V 2 bases and J 2 bases, with 12 bases left between them. The CDR3 DNA sequence: TGCGCCAGCAGTGAGGGGGACCCGCGCAACTATGGCTACACCTTC. It yields the protein CASSEGDPRNYGYTF.

The chain has TRBV19 and TRBJ2-7; D might be TRBD2 (6 bases). Trimming took off 4 bases at V and 3 bases at J, with 10 bases between the two ends. From germline, CDR1 is LNHDA and CDR2 SQIVND (reference sequence). There are 13 residues in the CDR3. The CDR3 protein is CASSNGRVYEQYF. CDR3 nucleotides: TGTGCCAGTAGTAACGGGAGAGTCTACGAGCAGTACTTC.

This clone is termed medium-sized. This sequence joins TRBV7-8 and TRBJ2-7, with D perhaps matching TRBD1 or TRBD2 (5 bases each). Germline CDR1 is SGHVS and CDR2 is FQNEAQ. This CDR3 contains 14 residues. Trimming removed 1 base from V and 2 bases from J, with 9 bases in between. The CDR3 DNA is TGTGCCAGCAGCTTAGGGGACGGAGCCTACGAGCAGTACTTC. Protein sequence: CASSLGDGAYEQYF.

The chain recombines TRBV7-2 with TRBJ2-1; no clear D gene. V was shortened by 0 bases and J by 0 bases, with 6 bases between the two germline ends. Germline CDR1 reads SGHTA; CDR2 reads FQGNSA. CDR3 length equals 15 residues. CDR3 amino acids: CASSLAVSSYNEQFF. CDR3 coding DNA: TGTGCCAGCAGCTTAGCGGTCAGCTCCTACAATGAGCAGTTCTTC.

Comment on this clone: Compared with germline, one end of the junction differs, possibly owing to a read error. The chain employs TRBV5-1 and TRBJ2-7; D is possibly TRBD1 or TRBD2 (7 bases each). Germline loops: CDR1 SGHRS, CDR2 YFSETQ. The CDR3 is made up of 14 amino acids. DNA for the CDR3: TGCGCCCGCAGGGGGGGGGAAGGACCCTACGAGCAGTACTTC. It is translated as CARRGGEGPYEQYF.

This chain uses TRBV5-1 with TRBJ2-1; TRBD2 might be the D (5 bases). Germline V gene sequence: CDR1 SGHRS, CDR2 YFSETQ. The CDR3 is 16 amino acids. V was shortened by 1 base and J by 0 bases, with 11 bases between the two germline ends. The CDR3 nucleotides are TGCGCCAGCAGCTTGAAGATGAGGGCCTCCTACAATGAGCAGTTCTTC. This gives the protein CASSLKMRASYNEQFF.

V usage is TRBV27 and J usage is TRBJ2-3, with 9 bases aligning to TRBD2. This CDR3 contains 16 residues. V lost 1 base, J lost 5 bases, and 7 bases stayed unmatched. The V gene's germline CDR1 is MNHEY and CDR2 SMNVEV (reference sequence). The CDR3 bases are TGTGCCAGCAGTTTATGGGCGGGAGGGCCGGGAGATACGCAGTATTTT. Translating it yields CASSLWAGGPGDTQYF.

This rearrangement joins TRBV11-2 to TRBJ1-2; tentatively, D is TRBD1 (6 bases). Germline lookup yields CDR1 SGHAT and CDR2 FQNNGV. This CDR3 comprises 13 residues. V dropped 5 bases and J dropped 5 bases, with 12 bases sitting between them. In nucleotides, the CDR3 is TGTGCCAGCAGCGCGGACAGAATGTATGGCTACACCTTC. Amino acids: CASSADRMYGYTF.

The CDR3 sequence is CASSQDPDREEQYF. CDR3 sequence (DNA): TGCGCCAGCAGCCAAGATCCCGACAGGGAGGAGCAGTACTTC. The V and J genes are TRBV4-1 and TRBJ2-7, with TRBD1 matching 7 bases. The CDR3 spans 14 residues. Germline V gives CDR1 MGHRA, CDR2 YSYEKL. V lost 0 bases and J lost 7; bases outside the gene matches: 6.

The rearrangement joins TRBV7-2 to TRBJ2-1; 8 bases fit TRBD2. The trim removed 6 bases at V and 1 base at J, leaving 5 bases unmatched. The CDR3 has 15 amino acids. Germline assignment: CDR1 SGHTA and CDR2 FQGNSA. CDR3 coding DNA: TGTGCCAGCAGTTCCGGGAGGGGGTCCTACAATGAGCAGTTCTTC. Encoded protein: CASSSGRGSYNEQFF.

The chain couples TRBV28 to TRBJ2-6; D is unclear. V lost 7 bases and J lost 3, with 13 bases in between. The germline V gene encodes CDR1 MDHEN and CDR2 SYDVKM. The CDR3 extends over 15 amino acids. The CDR3 nucleotides read TGTGCCAGCACCCAGACCGGATATGGGGCCAACGTCCTGACTTTC. This encodes CASTQTGYGANVLTF.

The chain couples TRBV7-6 to TRBJ2-1; 8 positions agree with TRBD1. The CDR3 is 15 amino acids. Per the germline V gene, CDR1 is SGHVS and CDR2 is FNYEAQ. J was trimmed by 5 bases and V by 2 bases; bases with no gene match: 5. In DNA, the CDR3 is TGTGCCAGCAGCTTACCGGGACAGGTCCACAATGAGCAGTTCTTC. This encodes CASSLPGQVHNEQFF.

This chain connects TRBV11-3 to TRBJ1-5; the D is unclear. Trimming cost V 1 base and J 16 bases, with 5 bases left between them. CDR1 SGHNT and CDR2 YENEEA come from the germline V gene. There are 9 residues in the CDR3. CDR3 DNA sequence: TGTGCCAGCAGCTTAGGAGGCCATTTT. The encoded protein is CASSLGGHF.

The chain combines TRBV18 with TRBJ2-5; 8 positions agree with TRBD1. CDR3 length: 15 residues. Germline V CDR1 and CDR2: KGHSH, LQKENI. With V trimmed by 5 bases and J by 1 base, 6 bases remained unmatched. CDR3 amino acids: CASSSGTGAQETQYF. In DNA form, the CDR3 reads TGTGCCAGCTCATCCGGGACAGGTGCCCAAGAGACCCAGTACTTC.

This sequence joins TRBV29-1 and TRBJ1-2; D is possibly TRBD1 (5 bases). V lost 4 bases and J lost 8, with 11 bases in between. The CDR3 loop spans 11 amino acids. CDR1 SQVTM and CDR2 ANQGSEA come from the germline V gene. The CDR3 loop reads CSVVRGSGYTF. In DNA form, the CDR3 reads TGCAGCGTTGTGAGGGGTAGCGGCTACACCTTC.